This T cell receptor beta chain was identified in a study of shared clonotypes between healthy human individuals. The data were produced by immunoSEQ multiplex PCR, yet TCRdb's version contains in-frame clones alone and is incomplete. The sample lists some 1,100,000 clones, about 84% occurring once. Germline V gene lookup returns CDR1 SNHLY and CDR2 FYNNEI. The V gene lost 5 bases and the J gene lost 2 bases, with 10 bases spanning the gap. The CDR3 has 13 residues. Sequencing was done on a sample of memory CD4+ T cells from PBMCs. As for subset: CD45RA-negative fraction. V usage is TRBV2 and J usage is TRBJ2-7, with D hard to call. The source is a man in his late teens or twenties in good health. Some clones in this sample may be carry-over from other donors' samples. CDR3 loop: CASSSGLAYEQYF. The CDR3 DNA is TGTGCCAGCAGTTCCGGCTTGGCCTACGAGCAGTACTTC.